One sample yielded the 3 T cell receptor beta chains listed below, sequenced in a study of liver allograft versus peripheral blood T cells. About the research overall: Transplanted livers held T cell receptor repertoires, and these were compared with repertoires in recipients' peripheral blood.

TCRdb re-analysed the reads in MiXCR, keeping a single row per CDR3 protein. The table has around 2,800 distinct CDR3 sequences, more than 14% seen once. All receptors derive from a human patient who had a liver transplant. Some T cells may possibly be graft donor cells.

This clonotype is labeled medium-sized. This chain uses TRBV28 with TRBJ2-7; the D call may be TRBD1 or TRBD2 (5 bases each). CDR3 size: 14 residues. V lost 3 bases to trimming and J lost 0 bases, with 9 bases between them. Germline CDR1 is MDHEN and CDR2 is SYDVKM. The CDR3 bases are TGTGCCAGCAGTTTGTCAGGGAGCTCCTACGAGCAGTACTTC. It yields the protein CASSLSGSSYEQYF.

This clonotype appeared a few times. The chain recombines TRBV6-1 with TRBJ2-7; D may be TRBD1 or TRBD2 (5 bases each). This CDR3 contains 14 residues. V was trimmed by 5 bases and J by 4 bases, leaving 15 bases between them. Germline V CDR1 and CDR2: MNHNS, SASEGT. DNA of the CDR3: TGTGCCAGCAGTATGAATCCGGGACCTTACGAGCAGTACTTC. Translation gives CASSMNPGPYEQYF.

This clonotype was seen only a few times. The chain joins TRBV19 to TRBJ2-7; either TRBD1 or TRBD2 may supply D (5 bases each). There are 15 residues in the CDR3. Trimming removed 1 base at V and 2 bases at J, with 12 bases between. The V gene's germline CDR1 is LNHDA and CDR2 SQIVND (reference sequence). Here the CDR3 DNA reads TGTGCCAGTAGTATAGTAGAGGGGTTGGCCTACGAGCAGTACTTC. Protein: CASSIVEGLAYEQYF.